This T cell receptor (beta chain) was recorded in a study of tumor-infiltrating lymphocytes in primary liver carcinoma. Germline V gene data show CDR1 as SGHAT and CDR2 as FQNNGV. The V gene lost 8 bases and the J gene lost 8 bases, with 24 bases spanning the gap. CDR3 length equals 15 residues. Researchers generated TCR beta cDNA from about 460 ng of total RNA, relying on a constant-region primer. Modified slightly, ARM-PCR produced TCR beta libraries over three nested multiplex PCR rounds. The two initial PCR rounds, roughly 9 cycles each, used TRBV1-TRBV30 forward and C-beta reverse primers. Using its own MiXCR run on the multiplex PCR reads, TCRdb lists one record per CDR3 protein. Of more than 150,000 distinct CDR3 sequences in the sample, 50% to 75% were seen once. Unsorted whole blood served as the source of blood RNA, and germline DNA was extracted as well. Roughly 4.2 milliliters of peripheral blood were drawn presurgically.

The chain joins TRBV11-2 to TRBJ1-2; possibly TRBD1 for D (6 bases). Material for sequencing was peripheral blood. The clonotype originates from a man aged 35-49 years with primary liver carcinoma and hepatitis B virus infection. The CDR3 region has the DNA TGTGCCAGCGGCTGGGACTGGGGGCCGCCCAGAGGCTACACCTTC. Translated, it gives CASGWDWGPPRGYTF.